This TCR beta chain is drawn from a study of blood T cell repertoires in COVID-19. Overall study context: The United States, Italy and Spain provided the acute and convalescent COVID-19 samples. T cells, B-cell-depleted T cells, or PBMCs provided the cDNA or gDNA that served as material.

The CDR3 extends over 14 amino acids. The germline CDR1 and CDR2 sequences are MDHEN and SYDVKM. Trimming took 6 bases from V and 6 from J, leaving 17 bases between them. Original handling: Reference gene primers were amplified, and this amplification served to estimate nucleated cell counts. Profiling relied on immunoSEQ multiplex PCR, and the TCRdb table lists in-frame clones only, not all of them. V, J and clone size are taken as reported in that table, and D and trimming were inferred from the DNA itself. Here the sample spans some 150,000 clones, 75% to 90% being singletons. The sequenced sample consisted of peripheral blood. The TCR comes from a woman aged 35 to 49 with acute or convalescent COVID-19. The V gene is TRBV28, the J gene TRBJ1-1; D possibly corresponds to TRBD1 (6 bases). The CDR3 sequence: CASRIQGKSAEAFF. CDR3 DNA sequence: TGTGCCAGCAGAATTCAGGGGAAGAGCGCTGAAGCTTTCTTT.